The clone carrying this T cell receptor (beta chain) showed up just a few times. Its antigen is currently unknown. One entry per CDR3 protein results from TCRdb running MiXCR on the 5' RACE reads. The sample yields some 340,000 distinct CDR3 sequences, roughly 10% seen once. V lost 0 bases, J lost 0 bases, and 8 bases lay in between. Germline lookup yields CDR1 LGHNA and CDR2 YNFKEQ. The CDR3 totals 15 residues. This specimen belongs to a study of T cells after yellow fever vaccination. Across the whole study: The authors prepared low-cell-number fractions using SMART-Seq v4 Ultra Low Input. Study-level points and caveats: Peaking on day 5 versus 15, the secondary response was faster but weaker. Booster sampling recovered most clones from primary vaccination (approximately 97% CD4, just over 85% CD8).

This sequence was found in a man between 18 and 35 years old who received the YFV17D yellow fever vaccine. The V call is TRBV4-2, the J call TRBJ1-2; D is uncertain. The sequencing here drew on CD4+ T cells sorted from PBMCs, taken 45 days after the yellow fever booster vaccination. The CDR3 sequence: CASSQDHSANYGYTF. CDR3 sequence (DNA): TGTGCCAGCAGCCAAGATCACAGTGCTAACTATGGCTACACCTTC.